This T cell receptor (beta chain) was sequenced during a study of blood T cell repertoires in COVID-19 (dated by TCRdb to the early 2020s). With regard to the full study: Collaborator samples came from the United States, Italy and Spain and covered acute and convalescent phases of COVID-19. The dataset comprised deeply sampled blood TCRbeta repertoires from subjects exposed to, actively infected with, or recovered from COVID-19. HLA class I and class II types, where available, came from metadata supplied by the sample provider rather than from assay-based typing. The sample metadata nearly always contained a de-identified subject ID, COVID-19 status, age in years and sex. The samples were drawn from two sources: the first 160 participants of the ongoing ImmuneRACE study, and 950 to 1,500 subjects contributed by 6 global collaborators. A freely available public database, intended as a resource for researchers studying the immune response to SARS-CoV-2, is where the repertoires were released. The prospective study material was composed of cDNA or gDNA derived from T cells, B-cell-depleted T cells, or PBMCs. Broader findings and caveats from the paper: How much clinical and demographic metadata was included differed by source and by participant, and the metadata was provided uncurated.

Participants in the prospective study were enrolled through a virtual design, were aged about 18 to 100 years, and lived in about 25 United States geographic areas. In the prospective study, participants were assigned to cohorts based on the clinical history participants reported in a screening survey and a study questionnaire. In the prospective study, mobile phlebotomists collected whole blood, serum and a nasopharyngeal or oropharyngeal swab from each participant. Participants in the prospective study had the option to provide additional blood draws and questionnaires over a 2-month period. Blood samples from the prospective study were shipped frozen or at room temperature prior to DNA extraction. TCRbeta CDR3 regions were amplified from genomic DNA by means of the immunoSEQ Assay, a bias-controlled multiplex PCR. The original methods were these. The number of nucleated cells in each sample was estimated from the amplification of reference gene primers within the assay. To quantify the absolute abundance of each unique TCRbeta CDR3 rearrangement, sequence reads were collapsed and filtered. For each sample, productive Simpson clonality was calculated as the square root of Simpson's diversity index over productive rearrangements. TCRdb holds this immuneACCESS table with in-frame rearrangements only. Some clones are missing; in checked studies, unresolved V genes explain under half, and the rest has no known cause. The DNA was the basis for D and trimming; V, J and clone size are from that table. The sample yields 260,000 or so clones; about 87% were counted once. The top ten clones comprise just over 2.5% of the sample.

This clone has only one observation. Its antigen is not yet known. Base qualities were left out, and no much larger clone turns up one base away. This sequence was found in a woman between 25 and 40 years old with acute COVID-19. Sequences were obtained from PBMCs or T cells enriched from blood (not recorded which).

The DNA reads as follows: TGTGCCACCAGCAGAGGACAGGGGGGCTACAATGAGCAGTTCTTC. Translated, it reads CATSRGQGGYNEQFF. The chain was built from TRBV15 and TRBJ2-1, and 9 junctional nucleotides match TRBD1. Via the germline V gene (reference sequence), CDR1 is LNHNV and CDR2 YYDKDF. From V the trimming removes 1 base and from J it removes 3 bases, while the gene matches leave 1 base of the junction unaccounted for. The CDR3 runs 15 residues from the cysteine to the phenylalanine. Only the CDR3 portion is preserved as DNA: 45 bases, with reading frame beginning at the first base.